A selection of T cell receptor beta chains follows, all from one sample in a study of T cell changes during pregnancy in multiple sclerosis. Generated by immunoSEQ multiplex PCR, the TCRdb table keeps only in-frame clones and is missing some. The data show about 75,000 clones, around 92% seen once. The sequencing here drew on peripheral blood, taken in the first trimester of pregnancy. The source is a female donor in good health, enrolled as a control in a pregnancy study. Each CDR3 is given with its conserved first and last residue. The order of the fields is D gene, clone size, J gene, V gene, CDR3 protein, CDR3 DNA. A D gene is named only where the DNA matches it firmly. Size values are once, few and many counts, or a class for expanded clones, and some rows have none.

d_call: -; clone_size: once; j_call: TRBJ2-7; v_call: TRBV7-2; cdr3_aa: CASRLGGTPYEQYF; cdr3_nt: TGTGCCAGCAGGTTAGGAGGGACACCCTACGAGCAGTACTTC
d_call: -; clone_size: -; j_call: TRBJ2-1; v_call: TRBV29-1; cdr3_aa: CSVRWGHEQFF; cdr3_nt: TGCAGCGTTAGGTGGGGGCATGAGCAGTTCTTC
d_call: TRBD1; clone_size: -; j_call: TRBJ2-1; v_call: TRBV6-5; cdr3_aa: CASRFLSRQGEQFF; cdr3_nt: TGTGCCAGCAGGTTCCTATCTAGACAGGGTGAGCAGTTCTTC
d_call: -; clone_size: -; j_call: TRBJ1-4; v_call: TRBV6-5; cdr3_aa: CASSPSATNEKLFF; cdr3_nt: TGTGCCAGCAGCCCCTCAGCAACTAATGAAAAACTGTTTTTT
d_call: TRBD1; clone_size: -; j_call: TRBJ1-2; v_call: TRBV5-1; cdr3_aa: CASSFGTGRYGYTF; cdr3_nt: TGCGCCAGCAGCTTTGGGACAGGGCGCTATGGCTACACCTTC
d_call: TRBD1; clone_size: -; j_call: TRBJ2-5; v_call: TRBV13; cdr3_aa: CASSLIGTGRVETQYF; cdr3_nt: TGTGCCAGCAGCTTAATCGGGACAGGGCGGGTGGAGACCCAGTACTTC
d_call: -; clone_size: once; j_call: TRBJ2-2; v_call: TRBV10-1; cdr3_aa: CASSGSGVIGSSGELFF; cdr3_nt: TGCGCCAGCAGTGGGTCAGGGGTGATCGGATCATCTGGGGAGCTGTTTTTT
d_call: TRBD1; clone_size: -; j_call: TRBJ2-7; v_call: TRBV5-1; cdr3_aa: CASSPGDRQSSYEQYF; cdr3_nt: TGCGCCAGCAGCCCCGGGGACAGGCAAAGCTCCTACGAGCAGTACTTC
d_call: TRBD1; clone_size: -; j_call: TRBJ1-1; v_call: TRBV15; cdr3_aa: CATSTRTGVNTEAFF; cdr3_nt: TGTGCCACCAGCACACGGACAGGCGTGAACACTGAAGCTTTCTTT
d_call: TRBD2; clone_size: -; j_call: TRBJ2-7; v_call: TRBV5-6; cdr3_aa: CASNREGYEQYF; cdr3_nt: TGTGCCAGCAACCGGGAGGGCTACGAGCAGTACTTC
d_call: -; clone_size: -; j_call: TRBJ2-6; v_call: TRBV6-6; cdr3_aa: CASSSQRSSGANVLTF; cdr3_nt: TGTGCCAGCAGTTCCCAACGGAGTTCTGGGGCCAACGTCCTGACTTTC
d_call: -; clone_size: -; j_call: TRBJ2-7; v_call: TRBV9; cdr3_aa: CASSVATGSSYEQYF; cdr3_nt: TGTGCCAGCAGCGTAGCGACAGGTTCCTCCTACGAGCAGTACTTC
d_call: -; clone_size: -; j_call: TRBJ1-2; v_call: TRBV6-1; cdr3_aa: CASTSGATNYGYTF; cdr3_nt: TGTGCCAGCACCTCGGGAGCTACTAACTATGGCTACACCTTC
d_call: TRBD2; clone_size: -; j_call: TRBJ2-5; v_call: TRBV2; cdr3_aa: CASRAGGGAVGETQYF; cdr3_nt: TGTGCCAGCAGGGCGGGGGGAGGAGCGGTTGGGGAGACCCAGTACTTC
d_call: -; clone_size: -; j_call: TRBJ2-3; v_call: TRBV7-8; cdr3_aa: CASRSARGSTDTQYF; cdr3_nt: TGTGCCAGCAGATCAGCTAGGGGAAGCACAGATACGCAGTATTTT
d_call: TRBD1; clone_size: once; j_call: TRBJ2-5; v_call: TRBV11-3; cdr3_aa: CASSLTTGGKETQYF; cdr3_nt: TGTGCCAGCAGCTTGACGACAGGGGGGAAAGAGACCCAGTACTTC
d_call: TRBD1; clone_size: -; j_call: TRBJ2-6; v_call: TRBV10-3; cdr3_aa: CAIPGQALSGANVLTF; cdr3_nt: TGTGCCATCCCGGGACAGGCGTTATCTGGGGCCAACGTCCTGACTTTC
d_call: TRBD1; clone_size: -; j_call: TRBJ1-1; v_call: TRBV5-4; cdr3_aa: CASSSYRGLYTEAFF; cdr3_nt: TGTGCCAGCAGCTCGTACAGGGGGCTTTACACTGAAGCTTTCTTT
d_call: -; clone_size: -; j_call: TRBJ2-5; v_call: TRBV7-7; cdr3_aa: CASSPFRHNSETQYF; cdr3_nt: TGTGCTAGCAGCCCCTTCAGACACAATTCGGAGACCCAGTACTTC
d_call: -; clone_size: -; j_call: TRBJ2-7; v_call: TRBV6-6; cdr3_aa: CASSQTGGYEQYF; cdr3_nt: TGTGCCAGCAGCCAAACAGGTGGCTACGAGCAGTACTTC
d_call: TRBD2; clone_size: -; j_call: TRBJ2-5; v_call: TRBV5-1; cdr3_aa: CASSFGWTSGVQETQYF; cdr3_nt: TGCGCCAGCAGCTTCGGCTGGACTAGCGGGGTTCAAGAGACCCAGTACTTC
d_call: TRBD1; clone_size: once; j_call: TRBJ2-7; v_call: TRBV29-1; cdr3_aa: CSVLTGGHYEQYF; cdr3_nt: TGCAGCGTCCTGACAGGGGGTCACTACGAGCAGTACTTC
d_call: TRBD1; clone_size: -; j_call: TRBJ2-7; v_call: TRBV5-1; cdr3_aa: CASSSDRGLGEQYF; cdr3_nt: TGCGCCAGCAGCTCGGACAGGGGGCTTGGGGAGCAGTACTTC
d_call: -; clone_size: -; j_call: TRBJ2-4; v_call: TRBV19; cdr3_aa: CASSIETALAKNIQYF; cdr3_nt: TGTGCCAGTAGTATAGAGACAGCTTTAGCCAAAAACATTCAGTACTTC
d_call: -; clone_size: -; j_call: TRBJ2-5; v_call: TRBV2; cdr3_aa: CASRATQYQETQYF; cdr3_nt: TGTGCCAGCAGGGCAACACAGTACCAAGAGACCCAGTACTTC
d_call: TRBD1; clone_size: medium-sized; j_call: TRBJ1-1; v_call: TRBV5-5; cdr3_aa: CASSPGQGARDWLGAFF; cdr3_nt: TGTGCCAGCAGCCCGGGACAGGGGGCGCGAGACTGGCTTGGAGCTTTCTTT
d_call: -; clone_size: -; j_call: TRBJ2-1; v_call: TRBV19; cdr3_aa: CASSTRTAAYNEQFF; cdr3_nt: TGTGCCAGTAGTACCCGGACAGCTGCCTACAATGAGCAGTTCTTC
d_call: -; clone_size: -; j_call: TRBJ2-1; v_call: TRBV5-1; cdr3_aa: CASSLDPDYDYNEQFF; cdr3_nt: TGCGCCAGCAGCTTGGACCCAGACTACGACTACAATGAGCAGTTCTTC
d_call: -; clone_size: once; j_call: TRBJ2-7; v_call: TRBV18; cdr3_aa: CASSSQGRADEQYF; cdr3_nt: TGTGCCAGCTCATCTCAAGGTCGCGCGGACGAGCAGTACTTC
d_call: TRBD1; clone_size: -; j_call: TRBJ1-1; v_call: TRBV7-2; cdr3_aa: CASSLNGGQVNTEAFF; cdr3_nt: TGTGCCAGCAGCTTGAACGGGGGACAGGTGAACACTGAAGCTTTCTTT
d_call: -; clone_size: -; j_call: TRBJ1-4; v_call: TRBV19; cdr3_aa: CASSVRTEGSEKLFF; cdr3_nt: TGTGCCAGTAGTGTTAGGACAGAGGGGAGTGAAAAACTGTTTTTT
d_call: TRBD1; clone_size: -; j_call: TRBJ1-1; v_call: TRBV19; cdr3_aa: CASSIPRTGMAEAFF; cdr3_nt: TGTGCCAGTAGTATCCCCAGGACAGGGATGGCTGAAGCTTTCTTT
d_call: -; clone_size: -; j_call: TRBJ2-5; v_call: TRBV19; cdr3_aa: CASNGGVSQETQYF; cdr3_nt: TGTGCCAGTAACGGCGGGGTTTCCCAAGAGACCCAGTACTTC
d_call: -; clone_size: -; j_call: TRBJ1-1; v_call: TRBV5-1; cdr3_aa: CASSLGRGDTEAFF; cdr3_nt: TGCGCCAGCAGCTTGGGGAGGGGTGACACTGAAGCTTTCTTT
d_call: TRBD1; clone_size: -; j_call: TRBJ1-1; v_call: TRBV6-6; cdr3_aa: CASRDRGGHTEAFF; cdr3_nt: TGTGCCAGCAGGGACAGGGGCGGGCACACTGAAGCTTTCTTT
d_call: -; clone_size: -; j_call: TRBJ2-2; v_call: TRBV10-1; cdr3_aa: CASISHGELFF; cdr3_nt: TGCGCCAGCATTAGCCACGGGGAGCTGTTTTTT
d_call: TRBD1; clone_size: -; j_call: TRBJ1-3; v_call: TRBV29-1; cdr3_aa: CSGRGTAKGNTIYF; cdr3_nt: TGCAGCGGAAGAGGGACAGCGAAGGGAAACACCATATATTTT
d_call: TRBD1; clone_size: -; j_call: TRBJ2-7; v_call: TRBV6-6; cdr3_aa: CASSYGQTGNYEQYF; cdr3_nt: TGTGCCAGCAGTTATGGCCAGACAGGGAACTACGAGCAGTACTTC
d_call: -; clone_size: -; j_call: TRBJ1-2; v_call: TRBV6-5; cdr3_aa: CASSPQGTYGYTF; cdr3_nt: TGTGCCAGCAGCCCCCAGGGGACCTATGGCTACACCTTC
d_call: TRBD1; clone_size: -; j_call: TRBJ1-1; v_call: TRBV19; cdr3_aa: CASSRDRGRTEAFF; cdr3_nt: TGTGCCAGTAGTAGGGACAGGGGGCGGACTGAAGCTTTCTTT
d_call: -; clone_size: -; j_call: TRBJ2-1; v_call: TRBV27; cdr3_aa: CASSFTGVSSYNEQFF; cdr3_nt: TGTGCCAGCAGTTTTACGGGAGTCTCATCCTACAATGAGCAGTTCTTC
d_call: TRBD1; clone_size: -; j_call: TRBJ2-7; v_call: TRBV6-5; cdr3_aa: CASSYGTGTYEQYF; cdr3_nt: TGTGCCAGCAGTTACGGGACAGGGACCTACGAGCAGTACTTC
d_call: TRBD1; clone_size: -; j_call: TRBJ1-1; v_call: TRBV5-5; cdr3_aa: CASSYTGQLNTEAFF; cdr3_nt: TGTGCCAGCAGCTATACGGGACAGCTGAACACTGAAGCTTTCTTT